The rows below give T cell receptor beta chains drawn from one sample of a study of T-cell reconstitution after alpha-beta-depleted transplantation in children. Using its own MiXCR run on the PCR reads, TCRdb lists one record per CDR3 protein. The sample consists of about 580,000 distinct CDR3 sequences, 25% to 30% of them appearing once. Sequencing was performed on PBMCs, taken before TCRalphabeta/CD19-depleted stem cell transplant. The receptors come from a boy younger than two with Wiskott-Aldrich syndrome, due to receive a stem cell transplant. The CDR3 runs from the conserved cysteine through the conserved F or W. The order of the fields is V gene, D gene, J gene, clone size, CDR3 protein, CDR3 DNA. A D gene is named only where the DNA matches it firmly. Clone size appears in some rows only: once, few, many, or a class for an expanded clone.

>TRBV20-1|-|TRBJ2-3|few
CSARVFGSPPRTQYF
TGCAGTGCTAGAGTATTCGGGAGTCCCCCCCGTACGCAGTATTTT
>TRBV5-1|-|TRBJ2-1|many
CASSRSSYNEQFF
TGTGCCAGCAGCCGGAGCTCCTACAATGAGCAGTTCTTC
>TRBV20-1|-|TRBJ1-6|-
CSARRVGGYNSPLHF
TGCAGTGCTAGACGGGTCGGGGGCTATAATTCACCCCTCCACTTT
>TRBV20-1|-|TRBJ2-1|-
CSAAILAGLRNEQFF
TGCAGTGCTGCCATCCTAGCTGGCCTACGCAATGAGCAGTTCTTC
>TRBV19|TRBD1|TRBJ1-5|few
CASSIGGTGWNQPQHF
TGTGCCAGTAGTATAGGTGGGACAGGGTGGAATCAGCCCCAGCATTTT
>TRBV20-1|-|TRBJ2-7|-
CSATTTVSYEQYF
TGCAGTGCTACTACGACAGTCTCCTACGAGCAGTACTTC
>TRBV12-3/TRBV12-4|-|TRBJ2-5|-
CASSYLGSQETQYF
TGTGCCAGCAGTTATTTGGGGAGCCAAGAGACCCAGTACTTC
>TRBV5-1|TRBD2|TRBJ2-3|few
CASSLAPLTSGRDTQYF
TGCGCCAGCAGCTTGGCCCCCTTGACTAGCGGGAGAGATACGCAGTATTTT
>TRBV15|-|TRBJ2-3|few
CATSTRPLTDTQYF
TGTGCCACCAGCACGAGACCCTTAACAGATACGCAGTATTTT
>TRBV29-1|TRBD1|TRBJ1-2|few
CSVITGADYGYTF
TGCAGCGTTATAACAGGGGCGGACTATGGCTACACCTTC
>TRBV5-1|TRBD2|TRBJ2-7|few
CASSPMRLAGALEQYF
TGCGCCAGCAGCCCCATGAGACTAGCGGGAGCCCTCGAGCAGTACTTC
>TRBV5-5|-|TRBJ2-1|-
CASSPERNEQFF
TGTGCCAGCAGCCCCGAAAGGAATGAGCAGTTCTTC
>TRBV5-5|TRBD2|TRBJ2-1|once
CPSSLGLAVNNEQFF
TGTCCCAGCAGCTTGGGGCTAGCGGTAAACAATGAGCAGTTCTTC
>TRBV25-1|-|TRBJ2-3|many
CASSEADTQYF
TGTGCCAGCAGTGAAGCAGATACGCAGTATTTT
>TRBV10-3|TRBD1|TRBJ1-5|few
CATRQGYINQPQHF
TGTGCCACCAGACAGGGGTATATCAATCAGCCCCAGCATTTT
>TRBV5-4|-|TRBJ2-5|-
CASSLQDLQETRYF
TGTGCCAGCAGCTTGCAGGACCTCCAAGAGACCCGGTACTTC
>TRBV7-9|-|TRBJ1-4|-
CASSNRDNGREKLFF
TGTGCCAGCAGCAATCGGGACAATGGGCGTGAAAAACTGTTTTTT
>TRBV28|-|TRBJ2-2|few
CASRGARELFF
TGTGCCAGCAGGGGGGCCCGGGAGCTGTTTTTT
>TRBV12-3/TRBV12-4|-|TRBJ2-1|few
CASSLARVDNEQFF
TGTGCCAGCAGTTTAGCGCGAGTAGACAATGAGCAGTTCTTC
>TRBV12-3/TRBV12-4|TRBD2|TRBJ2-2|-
CASSLARGGGTHRELFF
TGTGCCAGCAGTTTAGCGCGGGGCGGGGGTACTCACCGGGAGCTGTTTTTT
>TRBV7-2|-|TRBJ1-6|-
CASSTQGWDNSPLHF
TGTGCCAGCAGCACACAGGGTTGGGATAATTCACCCCTCCACTTT
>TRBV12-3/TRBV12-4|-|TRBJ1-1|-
CASSHQGRVNTEAFF
TGTGCCAGCAGCCACCAGGGGCGGGTGAACACTGAAGCTTTCTTT